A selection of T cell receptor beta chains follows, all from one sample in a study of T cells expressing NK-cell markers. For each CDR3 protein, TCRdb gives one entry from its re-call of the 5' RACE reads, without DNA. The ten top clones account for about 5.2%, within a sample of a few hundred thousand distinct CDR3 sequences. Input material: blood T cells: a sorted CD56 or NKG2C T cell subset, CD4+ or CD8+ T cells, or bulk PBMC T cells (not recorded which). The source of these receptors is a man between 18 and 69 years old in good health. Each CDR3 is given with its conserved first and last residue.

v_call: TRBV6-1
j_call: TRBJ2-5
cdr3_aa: CASSEEGTGRETQYF

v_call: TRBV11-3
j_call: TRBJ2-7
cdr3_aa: CASSLVLPTCEQYF

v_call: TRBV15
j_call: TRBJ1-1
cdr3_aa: CATRQQLHTEAFF

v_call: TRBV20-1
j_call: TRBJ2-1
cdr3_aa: CSARVRRGPYNEQFF

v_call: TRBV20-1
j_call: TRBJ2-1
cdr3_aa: CSARDFSGGSYNEQFF

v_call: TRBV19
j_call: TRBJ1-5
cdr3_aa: CASSMPGRDNQPQHF

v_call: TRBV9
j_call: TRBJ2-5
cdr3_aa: CASSVEDEYQETQYF

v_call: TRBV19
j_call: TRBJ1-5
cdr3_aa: CASSIAGMSNQPQHF

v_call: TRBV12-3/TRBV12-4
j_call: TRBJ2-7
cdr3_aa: CASSSHGRKTGTNSYEQYF

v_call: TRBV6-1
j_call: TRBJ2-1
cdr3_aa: CASRGGGYNEQFF

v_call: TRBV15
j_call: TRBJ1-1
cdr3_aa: CATSRDTGTEAFF

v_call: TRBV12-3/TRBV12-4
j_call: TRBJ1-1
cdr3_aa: CASQWDQGTEAFF

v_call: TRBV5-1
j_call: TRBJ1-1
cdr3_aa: CASSPRSSRNTEAFF

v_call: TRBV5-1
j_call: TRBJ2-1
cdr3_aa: CASSLQGGARNEQFF

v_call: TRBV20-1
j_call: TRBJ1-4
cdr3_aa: CSEPGQRFEKLFF

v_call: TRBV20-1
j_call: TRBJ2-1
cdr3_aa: CSGAGRGYNEQFF

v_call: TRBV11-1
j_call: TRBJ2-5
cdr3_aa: CASSLAPVAAQYF

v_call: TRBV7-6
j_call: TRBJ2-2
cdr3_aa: CASSFRGSGGAVNTGELFF

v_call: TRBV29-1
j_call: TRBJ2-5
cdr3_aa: CSVEVGLEGGTQYF

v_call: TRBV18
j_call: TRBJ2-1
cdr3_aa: CASSTVNNEQFF

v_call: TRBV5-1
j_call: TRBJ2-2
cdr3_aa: CASSSGPTGLNTGELFF

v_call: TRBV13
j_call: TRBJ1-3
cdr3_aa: CASSLRRQAISSGNTIYF

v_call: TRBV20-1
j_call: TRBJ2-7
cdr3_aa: CSANRDRTEEQYF